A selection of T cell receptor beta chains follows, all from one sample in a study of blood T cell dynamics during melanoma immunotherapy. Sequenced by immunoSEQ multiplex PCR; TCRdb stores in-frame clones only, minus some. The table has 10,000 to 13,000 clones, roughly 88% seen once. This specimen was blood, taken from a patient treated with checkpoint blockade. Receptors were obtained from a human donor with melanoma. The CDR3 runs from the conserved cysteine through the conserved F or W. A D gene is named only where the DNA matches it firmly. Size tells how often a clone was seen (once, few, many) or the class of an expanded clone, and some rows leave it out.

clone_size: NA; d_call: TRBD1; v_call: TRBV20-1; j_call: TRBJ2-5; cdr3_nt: TGCAGTGCTTACAGGGGAGAGACCCAGTACTTC; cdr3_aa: CSAYRGETQYF
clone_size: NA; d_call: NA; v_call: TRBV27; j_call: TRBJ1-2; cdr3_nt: TGTGCCAGCAGTTTCAATAAGGGCTTGGATGGCTACACCTTC; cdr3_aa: CASSFNKGLDGYTF
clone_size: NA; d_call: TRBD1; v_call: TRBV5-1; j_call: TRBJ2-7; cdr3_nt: TGCGCCAGCAGCTCCGCGGGACAGGCAACCTACGAGCAGTACTTC; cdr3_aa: CASSSAGQATYEQYF
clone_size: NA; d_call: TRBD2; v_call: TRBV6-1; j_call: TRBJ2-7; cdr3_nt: TGTGCCAGCAGTACCCGGGGGGGGGAGCAGTACTTC; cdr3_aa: CASSTRGGEQYF
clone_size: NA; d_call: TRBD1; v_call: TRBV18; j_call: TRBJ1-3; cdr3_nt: TGTGCCAGCTCACCACCGAACAGGGGGCCTGGAAACACCATATATTTT; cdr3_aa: CASSPPNRGPGNTIYF
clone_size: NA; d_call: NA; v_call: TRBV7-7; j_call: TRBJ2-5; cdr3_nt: TGTGCTAGCAGCCCAGACCGGGCCCCGAGGGAGACCCAGTACTTC; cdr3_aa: CASSPDRAPRETQYF
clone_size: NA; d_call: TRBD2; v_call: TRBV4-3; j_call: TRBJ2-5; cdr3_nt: TGCGCCAGCAGCCAAGAAGTGCGGGGGAATAGGGAGACCCAGTACTTC; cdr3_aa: CASSQEVRGNRETQYF
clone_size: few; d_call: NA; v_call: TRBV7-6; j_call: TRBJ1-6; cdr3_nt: TGTGCCAGCAGCTTAGGTGGCTATAATTCACCCCTCCACTTT; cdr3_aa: CASSLGGYNSPLHF
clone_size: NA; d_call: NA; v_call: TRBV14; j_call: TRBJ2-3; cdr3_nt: TGTGCCAGCAGCCAAGCTGGGGGCAAGAAGTATTTT; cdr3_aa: CASSQAGGKKYF
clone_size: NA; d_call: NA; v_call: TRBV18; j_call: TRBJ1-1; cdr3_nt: TGTGCCAGCTCACCCTTCCCGGGCACTGAAGCTTTCTTT; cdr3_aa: CASSPFPGTEAFF
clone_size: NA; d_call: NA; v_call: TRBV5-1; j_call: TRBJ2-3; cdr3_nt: TGCGCCAGCAGCTCCAACAGGGGACTAAGTCTTTCAGATACGCAGTATTTT; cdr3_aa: CASSSNRGLSLSDTQYF
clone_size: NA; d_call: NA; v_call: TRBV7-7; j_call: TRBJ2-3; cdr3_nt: TGTGCCAGCAGCTTAGGGACTACTAGCACAGATACGCAGTATTTT; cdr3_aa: CASSLGTTSTDTQYF
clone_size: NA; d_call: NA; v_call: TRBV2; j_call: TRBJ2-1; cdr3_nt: TGTGCCAGCAGCCCCAGGGATGAGCAGTTCTTC; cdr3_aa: CASSPRDEQFF
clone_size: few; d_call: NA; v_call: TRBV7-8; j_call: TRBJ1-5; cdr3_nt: TGTGCCAGCAGCTTAAGCCTTTACAACTCGCAGCCCCAGCATTTT; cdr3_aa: CASSLSLYNSQPQHF
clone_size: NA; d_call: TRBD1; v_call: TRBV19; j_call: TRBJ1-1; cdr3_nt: TGTGCCAGTAGTCCGAGGGACAGGGCGATTATGAACACTGAAGCTTTCTTT; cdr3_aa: CASSPRDRAIMNTEAFF
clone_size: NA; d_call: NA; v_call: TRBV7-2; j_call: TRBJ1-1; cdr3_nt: TGTGCCAGCAGCCCGGGACAGAACACTGAAGCTTTCTTT; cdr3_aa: CASSPGQNTEAFF
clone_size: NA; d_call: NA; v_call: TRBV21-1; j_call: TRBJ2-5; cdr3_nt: TGTGCCAGCAGCATCGGCTTCTGGAGGGACAGAAAAGAGACCCAGTACTTC; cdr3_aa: CASSIGFWRDRKETQYF
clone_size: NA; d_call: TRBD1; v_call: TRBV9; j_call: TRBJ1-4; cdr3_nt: TGTGCCAGCAGCTCCCCCGGGAGACAGGGAACAAAAAAACTGTTTTTT; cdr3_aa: CASSSPGRQGTKKLFF